This TCR beta chain was recorded in a study of PD-1 blockade in mismatch repair-deficient tumors. Study-level findings and limits: Tumor-resident clones, often absent from pretreatment blood, expanded after pembrolizumab and then contracted.

Germline V gives CDR1 SQVTM, CDR2 ANQGSEA. Trimming took 6 bases from V and 8 from J; bases not matched to a gene: 9. This CDR3 comprises 13 residues. PCR or immunohistochemistry showed mismatch repair deficiency in every enrolled patient. Of note for this clone: Its antigen is currently unknown.

TCRdb's copy holds only in-frame clones and misses some; the assay was immunoSEQ multiplex PCR. The sample shows approximately 100,000 clones, 70% to 85% of them seen only once. This specimen was peripheral blood, taken 36 weeks after starting pembrolizumab. The clonotype comes from an adult with mismatch repair-deficient cancer. This rearrangement joins TRBV29-1 to TRBJ2-1, with TRBD2 matching over 8 bases. The CDR3 loop is CSVSISGTDEQFF. Here the CDR3 DNA reads TGCAGCGTCTCCATTAGCGGGACGGATGAGCAGTTCTTC.